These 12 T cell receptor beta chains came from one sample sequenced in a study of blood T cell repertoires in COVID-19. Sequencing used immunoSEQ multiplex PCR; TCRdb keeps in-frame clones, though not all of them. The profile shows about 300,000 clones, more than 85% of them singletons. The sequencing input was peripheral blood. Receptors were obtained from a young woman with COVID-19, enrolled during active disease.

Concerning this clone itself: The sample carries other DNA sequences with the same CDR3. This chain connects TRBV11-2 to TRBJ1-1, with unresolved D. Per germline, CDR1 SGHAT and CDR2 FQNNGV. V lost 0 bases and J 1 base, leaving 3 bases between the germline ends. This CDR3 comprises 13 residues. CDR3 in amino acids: CASSLERNTEAFF. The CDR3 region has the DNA TGTGCCAGCAGCTTAGAGAGGAACACTGAAGCTTTCTTT.

This CDR3 reads CASSLETSGLYEQYF. The CDR3 DNA reads as TGTGCCAGCAGCTTAGAGACTAGCGGGTTATACGAGCAGTACTTC. This rearrangement joins TRBV7-2 to TRBJ2-7; 10 bases agree with TRBD2. Trimming at V came to 1 base and at J to 4 bases, leaving 4 bases not matched to a gene. The CDR3 loop spans 15 amino acids. In germline, CDR1 is SGHTA, CDR2 FQGNSA.

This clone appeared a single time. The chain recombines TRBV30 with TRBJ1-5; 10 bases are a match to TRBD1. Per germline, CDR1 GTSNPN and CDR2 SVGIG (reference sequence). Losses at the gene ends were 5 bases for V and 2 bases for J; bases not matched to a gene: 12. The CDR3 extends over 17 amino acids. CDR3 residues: CAWLRDRGCLGNQPQHF. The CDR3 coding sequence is TGTGCCTGGTTGCGGGACAGGGGTTGCCTTGGCAATCAGCCCCAGCATTTT.

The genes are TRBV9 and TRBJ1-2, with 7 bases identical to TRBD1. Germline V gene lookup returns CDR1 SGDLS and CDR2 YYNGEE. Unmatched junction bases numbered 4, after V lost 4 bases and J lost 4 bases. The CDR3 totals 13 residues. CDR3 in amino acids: CASSTTGAYGYTF. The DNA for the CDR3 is TGTGCCAGCAGCACTACAGGGGCCTATGGCTACACCTTC. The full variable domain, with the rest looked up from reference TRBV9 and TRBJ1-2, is DSGVTQTPKHLITATGQRVTLRCSPRSGDLSVYWYQQSLDQGLQFLIQYYNGEERAKGNILERFSAQQFPDLHSELNLSSLELGDSALYFCASSTTGAYGYTFGSGTRLTVV.

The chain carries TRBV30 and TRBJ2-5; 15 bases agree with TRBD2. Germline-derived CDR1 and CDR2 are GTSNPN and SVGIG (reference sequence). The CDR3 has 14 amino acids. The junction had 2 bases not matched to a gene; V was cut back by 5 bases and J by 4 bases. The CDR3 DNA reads TGTGCCTGGGGACTAGCGGGAGGGCTAGAGACCCAGTACTTC. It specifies CAWGLAGGLETQYF. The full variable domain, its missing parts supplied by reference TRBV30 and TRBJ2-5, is SQTIHQWPATLVQPVGSPLSLECTVEGTSNPNLYWYRQAAGRGLQLLFYSVGIGQISSEVPQNLSASRPQDRQFILSSKKLLLSDSGFYLCAWGLAGGLETQYFGPGTRLLVL.

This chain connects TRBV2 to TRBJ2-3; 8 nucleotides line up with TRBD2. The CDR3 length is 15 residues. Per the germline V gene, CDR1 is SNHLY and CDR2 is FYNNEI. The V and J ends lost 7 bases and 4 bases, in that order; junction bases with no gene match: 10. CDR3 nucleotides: TGTGCCAGCATACGTACAGCGGGAGATTCAGATACGCAGTATTTT. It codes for CASIRTAGDSDTQYF. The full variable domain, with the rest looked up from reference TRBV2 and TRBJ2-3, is EPEVTQTPSHQVTQMGQEVILRCVPISNHLYFYWYRQILGQKVEFLVSFYNNEISEKSEIFDDQFSVERPDGSNFTLKIRSTKLEDSAMYFCASIRTAGDSDTQYFGPGTRLTVL.

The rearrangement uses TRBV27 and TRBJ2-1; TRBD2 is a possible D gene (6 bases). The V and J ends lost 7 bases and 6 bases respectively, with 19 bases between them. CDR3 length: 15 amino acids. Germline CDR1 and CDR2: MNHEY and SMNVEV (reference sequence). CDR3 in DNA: TGTGCCAGCACCCTTTCACTAGCCCAGAGCAATGAGCAGTTCTTC. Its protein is CASTLSLAQSNEQFF.

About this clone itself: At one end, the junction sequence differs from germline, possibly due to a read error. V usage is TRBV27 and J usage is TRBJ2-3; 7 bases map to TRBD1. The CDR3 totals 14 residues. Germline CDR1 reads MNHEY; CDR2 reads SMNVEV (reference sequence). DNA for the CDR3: TGTGCCAGCAGTTTCCGCGGAGACTCCATCCCAGGGGGTTTT. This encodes CASSFRGDSIPGGF.

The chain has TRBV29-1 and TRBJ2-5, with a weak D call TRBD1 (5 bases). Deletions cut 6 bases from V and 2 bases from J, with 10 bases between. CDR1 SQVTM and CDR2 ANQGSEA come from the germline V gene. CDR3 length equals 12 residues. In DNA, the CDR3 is TGCAGCGTAGGGCGACAGCAAGAGACCCAGTACTTC. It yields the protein CSVGRQQETQYF.

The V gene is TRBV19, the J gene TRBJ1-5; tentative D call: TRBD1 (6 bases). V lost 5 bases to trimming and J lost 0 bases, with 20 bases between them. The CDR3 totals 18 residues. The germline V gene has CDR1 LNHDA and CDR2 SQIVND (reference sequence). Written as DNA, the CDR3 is TGTGCCAGTAGTTCGTACAGGGCCGAGAGGTATAGCAATCAGCCCCAGCATTTT. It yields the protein CASSSYRAERYSNQPQHF.

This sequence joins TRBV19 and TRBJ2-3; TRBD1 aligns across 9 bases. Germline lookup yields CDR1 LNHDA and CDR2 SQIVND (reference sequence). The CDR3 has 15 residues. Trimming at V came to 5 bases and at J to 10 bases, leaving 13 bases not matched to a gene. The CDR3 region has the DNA TGTGCCAGTAGTCTTAGTCCGGGACAGGGAATTCCGCAGTATTTT. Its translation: CASSLSPGQGIPQYF.

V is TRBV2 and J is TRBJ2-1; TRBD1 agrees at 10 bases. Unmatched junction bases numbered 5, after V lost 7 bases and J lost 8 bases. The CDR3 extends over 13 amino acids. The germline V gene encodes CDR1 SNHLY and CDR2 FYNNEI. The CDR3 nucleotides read TGTGCCAGCATTGGGACAGGGGTTTATGAGCAGTTCTTC. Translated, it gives CASIGTGVYEQFF.